Detailed here is one T cell receptor beta chain. Its specificity is unknown. 13 Jbeta primers and 60 Vbeta primers were used for the PCR. The protocol was immunoSEQ multiplex PCR, while the TCRdb copy is restricted to in-frame clones and leaves out a portion. The sample includes about 250,000 clones, 80% of them seen just once. This CDR3 spans 16 amino acids. Losses at the gene ends were 4 bases for V and 2 bases for J; bases not matched to a gene: 8. Germline CDR1 reads MNHNS; CDR2 reads SASEGT. These data belong to a study of cytomegalovirus exposure and HLA in healthy donors. Overall study results and limits: Earlier analysis found most TCR beta V segments productive about 87% or about 30% of the time.

The chain links TRBV6-1 to TRBJ2-3; TRBD1 agrees at 8 bases. Sequencing was performed on PBMCs. The receptor comes from a girl aged 2 to 10 in good health and CMV-seronegative. The CDR3 nucleotides are TGTGCCAGCAGTGGTAGGACAGGGCGTAACACAGATACGCAGTATTTT. It yields the protein CASSGRTGRNTDTQYF.